The 21 T cell receptor beta chains in this list originate from one sample, sequenced in a study of cytotoxic CD8 clonotypes in ibrutinib-treated CLL. TCRdb keeps only in-frame clones here, not all; method: immunoSEQ multiplex PCR. The sample yields over 75,000 clones, 60% to 80% seen once. Sequences were derived from PBMCs, sampled after 12 months of ibrutinib treatment. The receptors were sampled from a human donor with chronic lymphocytic leukemia.

This chain joins TRBV19 and TRBJ2-4; TRBD1 agrees at 10 bases. Trimming cost V 7 bases and J 7 bases; bases outside gene matches: 10. Germline lookup yields CDR1 LNHDA and CDR2 SQIVND (reference sequence). The CDR3 is 15 residues long. DNA of the CDR3: TGTGCCAGTACCCCGGGGGGACAGGGGCTTAACATTCAGTACTTC. It is translated as CASTPGGQGLNIQYF.

V gene TRBV7-2 combines with J gene TRBJ2-7, with TRBD2 matching over 7 bases. This CDR3 has 14 residues. Germline assignment: CDR1 SGHTA and CDR2 FQGNSA. Trimming cost V 5 bases and J 6 bases; bases outside gene matches: 10. For the CDR3, the DNA is TGTGCCAGCAGCAACCCCGGGACTATTCGCGAGCAGTACTTC. Its translation is CASSNPGTIREQYF.

The chain links TRBV28 to TRBJ2-3; tentatively, D is TRBD1 (6 bases). CDR3 length: 16 residues. Germline values: CDR1 MDHEN, CDR2 SYDVKM. V gave up 6 bases and J gave up 2 bases, with 18 bases separating them. The CDR3 reads CASSLMGAALTDTQYF. The DNA of the CDR3 is TGTGCCAGCAGCCTAATGGGGGCAGCTCTCACAGATACGCAGTATTTT.

This rearrangement joins TRBV14 to TRBJ2-4, with TRBD1 as a possible D gene (5 bases). Trimming cost V 4 bases and J 2 bases, with 18 bases left between them. This CDR3 has 17 amino acids. Germline values: CDR1 SGHDN, CDR2 FVKESK. As DNA, the CDR3 is TGTGCCAGCAGCCCTTTTTCCTTCCCAGGGACCAAAAACATTCAGTACTTC. Translated, it gives CASSPFSFPGTKNIQYF. Drawing the rest from reference TRBV14 and TRBJ2-4, the complete variable domain is EAGVTQFPSHSVIEKGQTVTLRCDPISGHDNLYWYRRVMGKEIKFLLHFVKESKQDESGMPNNRFLAERTGGTYSTLKVQPAELEDSGVYFCASSPFSFPGTKNIQYFGAGTRLSVL.

The V gene is TRBV30, the J gene TRBJ2-3, with 9 bases identical to TRBD2. V was pared by 8 bases and J by 0 bases, with 6 bases of the junction left unmatched. Looked up from germline, CDR1 is GTSNPN and CDR2 is SVGIG (reference sequence). CDR3 size: 14 residues. The CDR3 DNA reads TGTGCCGGGTTTCTAGCGGGAAGCACAGATACGCAGTATTTT. It yields the protein CAGFLAGSTDTQYF.

In this sample, this clone turned up a few times. The chain carries TRBV29-1 and TRBJ1-2; TRBD1 is a possible D gene (5 bases). The V gene's germline CDR1 is SQVTM and CDR2 ANQGSEA. V was trimmed by 7 bases and J by 8 bases, leaving 23 bases between them. The CDR3 spans 14 residues. The CDR3 DNA follows: TGCAGCGCTTTACCTCAATTCAGGGTTGAAGGCTACACCTTC. Amino acid sequence: CSALPQFRVEGYTF.

This rearrangement joins TRBV21-1 to TRBJ1-6. TRBV21-1 is marked as a pseudogene. The CDR3 runs 16 residues. The chain's CDR3 is CASSKIGRVYNSPLHF. The DNA of the CDR3 is TGTGCCAGCAGCAAAATTGGGAGGGTATATAATTCACCCCTCCACTTT.

This clone was detected only once. The chain links TRBV28 to TRBJ2-2; 10 nucleotides align to TRBD2. Germline V gene sequence: CDR1 MDHEN, CDR2 SYDVKM. Trimming removed 2 bases from V and 4 bases from J; junction bases left unmatched: 4. This CDR3 is built from 16 residues. The CDR3 nucleotides read TGTGCCAGCAGTTTACCCTTAGCGGGGGGCACCGGGGAGCTGTTTTTT. Translating gives CASSLPLAGGTGELFF.

The chain employs TRBV2 and TRBJ2-5; D unclear. CDR3 length: 9 residues. CDR1 is SNHLY, CDR2 FYNNEI, per germline. Trimming cost V 11 bases and J 9 bases, with 10 bases left between them. CDR3 protein: CAHSISQYF. The CDR3 DNA sequence: TGTGCCCACTCCATTTCCCAGTACTTC.

The chain uses TRBV7-9 and TRBJ2-3, with a possible D match to TRBD2 (6 bases). Trimming left V 5 bases short and J 4 bases short, with 13 bases between. Germline values: CDR1 SEHNR, CDR2 FQNEAQ (reference sequence). This CDR3 spans 14 amino acids. For the CDR3, the DNA is TGTGCCAGCAGCCAAAGCGGGCTTGCAGATACGCAGTATTTT. Amino acid sequence: CASSQSGLADTQYF.

Of note for this clone: This CDR3 is also generated by other DNA sequences in the sample. V gene TRBV7-8 combines with J gene TRBJ1-5; TRBD1 agrees at 7 bases. Germline CDR1 reads SGHVS; CDR2 reads FQNEAQ. Unmatched junction bases numbered 3, after V lost 5 bases and J lost 2 bases. The CDR3 has 14 residues. DNA of the CDR3: TGTGCCAGCAGCCTCGGACAGGGCAATCAGCCCCAGCATTTT. Encoded protein: CASSLGQGNQPQHF.

The V gene is TRBV5-1, the J gene TRBJ2-5, with TRBD1 identical over 9 bases. Germline CDR1 is SGHRS and CDR2 is YFSETQ. Trimming took 4 bases from V and 3 from J; bases not matched to a gene: 1. CDR3 length equals 13 residues. CDR3 protein: CASSRTGEETQYF. The CDR3 region has the DNA TGCGCCAGCAGCCGGACAGGGGAAGAGACCCAGTACTTC.

The CDR3 loop reads CASSRRDGTGELFF. The CDR3 DNA follows: TGTGCCAGCAGCCGTAGGGATGGCACCGGGGAGCTGTTTTTT. The chain combines TRBV7-9 with TRBJ2-2; no definite D call. The V gene's germline CDR1 is SEHNR and CDR2 FQNEAQ (reference sequence). This CDR3 has 14 amino acids. Trimming pared 5 bases from V and 4 bases from J, leaving 11 bases between.

J is TRBJ1-6 and V is TRBV6-6, with 7 nucleotides matching TRBD1. Trimming took 5 bases from V and 4 from J; bases not matched to a gene: 2. In germline, CDR1 is MNHNY, CDR2 SVGAGI (reference sequence). The CDR3 extends over 14 amino acids. CDR3 in DNA: TGTGCCAGCAGTGAGACAGGGTATAATTCACCCCTCCACTTT. It is translated as CASSETGYNSPLHF.

This clone was observed a handful of times. V is TRBV5-4 and J is TRBJ2-2; D may be TRBD1 or TRBD2 (5 bases each). V was clipped by 6 bases and J by 0 bases, with 15 bases between them. In germline, CDR1 is SGHNT, CDR2 YYREEE (reference sequence). The CDR3 contains 16 residues. The CDR3 here is CASTPGGPTNTGELFF. In DNA, the CDR3 is TGTGCCAGCACCCCTGGGGGACCTACGAACACCGGGGAGCTGTTTTTT.

This sequence joins TRBV6-5 and TRBJ2-4; unclear D gene. Germline V gives CDR1 MNHEY, CDR2 SVGAGI. The V end was cut by 2 bases, the J end by 0 bases, with 11 bases between. CDR3 length: 16 amino acids. Here the CDR3 reads CASSYARHLAKNIQYF. CDR3 sequence (DNA): TGTGCCAGCAGTTACGCGAGGCACCTAGCCAAAAACATTCAGTACTTC.

In this sample, this clone is medium-sized. This rearrangement joins TRBV6-4 to TRBJ2-3, with TRBD2 matching 11 bases. Per germline, CDR1 MRHNA and CDR2 SNTAGT. The CDR3 extends over 15 amino acids. V was clipped by 5 bases and J by 6 bases; unmatched bases: 7. CDR3 protein: CASSRGSGGADTQYF. The CDR3 DNA is TGTGCCAGCAGTCGTGGTAGCGGGGGGGCGGATACGCAGTATTTT.

This chain joins TRBV6-6 and TRBJ1-1; D is unresolved. Trimming shortened V by 7 bases and J by 1 base, and 10 bases separated the two germline ends. CDR3 length equals 13 residues. Per the germline V gene, CDR1 is MNHNY and CDR2 is SVGAGI (reference sequence). For the CDR3, the DNA is TGTGCCAGCACGAGAATTAAGAACACTGAAGCTTTCTTT. The encoded protein is CASTRIKNTEAFF.

This clone was counted at least ten times. This sequence joins TRBV5-1 and TRBJ2-3, with D possibly TRBD1 on 6 matching bases. CDR1 and CDR2 from the germline V gene are SGHRS and YFSETQ. V shed 5 bases and J shed 1 base, with 8 bases lying between them. The CDR3 contains 13 residues. DNA for the CDR3: TGCGCCAGCAGGGACAGCGGCACAGATACGCAGTATTTT. This sequence encodes CASRDSGTDTQYF. Based on the CDR3 plus reference TRBV5-1 and TRBJ2-3, the full variable domain is KAGVTQTPRYLIKTRGQQVTLSCSPISGHRSVSWYQQTPGQGLQFLFEYFSETQRNKGNFPGRFSGRQFSNSRSEMNVSTLELGDSALYLCASRDSGTDTQYFGPGTRLTVL.

This chain joins TRBV7-2 and TRBJ1-1; D unresolved. CDR1 is SGHTA, CDR2 FQGNSA, per germline. Trimming stripped 6 bases from V and 2 bases from J, with 10 bases between. This CDR3 comprises 13 residues. The DNA of the CDR3 is TGTGCCAGCAGGCAGACACTCAACACTGAAGCTTTCTTT. As protein: CASRQTLNTEAFF.

This sequence joins TRBV6-5 and TRBJ2-5; 10 bases line up with TRBD2. Germline V gene lookup returns CDR1 MNHEY and CDR2 SVGAGI. The CDR3 runs 15 residues. With 0 bases clipped from V and 2 bases from J, the junction kept 0 bases outside the gene matches. The CDR3 region is CASSYSSGRQETQYF. The CDR3 DNA follows: TGTGCCAGCAGTTACTCTAGCGGGAGGCAAGAGACCCAGTACTTC.